A single sample is the source of the 21 T cell receptor beta chains below, sequenced in a study of blood T cell repertoires in COVID-19. The protocol was immunoSEQ multiplex PCR, while the TCRdb copy is restricted to in-frame clones and leaves out a portion. Of about 160,000 clones in the sample, about 85% were seen once. Specimen: peripheral blood. These receptor sequences come from a man between 65 and 85 years old who had recovered from COVID-19.

The chain has TRBV11-2 and TRBJ2-1; no clear D. Trimming shortened V by 5 bases and J by 4 bases, and 9 bases separated the two germline ends. This CDR3 is 13 amino acids long. Germline V gene sequence: CDR1 SGHAT, CDR2 FQNNGV. In DNA, the CDR3 is TGTGCCAGCAGCCCATACATTTACAATGAGCAGTTCTTC. It is translated as CASSPYIYNEQFF.

This clone was detected only a few times. The chain couples TRBV4-1 to TRBJ2-6; D may be TRBD1 (8 bases). The germline CDR1 and CDR2 sequences are MGHRA and YSYEKL. The CDR3 runs 16 residues. V was trimmed by 4 bases and J by 1 base, leaving 11 bases between them. This CDR3 is CASSPQGGSGANVLTF. The CDR3 coding sequence is TGCGCCAGCAGCCCACAGGGGGGGTCTGGGGCCAACGTCCTGACTTTC.

V usage is TRBV19 and J usage is TRBJ1-4; 7 bases are shared with TRBD1. With 6 bases clipped from V and 4 bases from J, the junction kept 8 bases outside the gene matches. CDR1 LNHDA and CDR2 SQIVND come from the germline V gene (reference sequence). The CDR3 totals 15 residues. In DNA form, the CDR3 reads TGTGCCAGTAGCCTTACAGGGGTTGGTAATGAAAAACTGTTTTTT. This translates into CASSLTGVGNEKLFF.

There are a few counts of this clone. The CDR3 loop reads CASSAQGLSGNTIYF. CDR3 nucleotide sequence: TGCGCCAGCAGCGCTCAGGGGCTTAGTGGAAACACCATATATTTT. This chain connects TRBV5-1 to TRBJ1-3; TRBD1 might be the D (6 bases). The germline gives CDR1 SGHRS, CDR2 YFSETQ. The CDR3 covers 15 residues. The V gene lost 4 bases and the J gene lost 3 bases, with 14 bases spanning the gap.

The rearrangement joins TRBV18 to TRBJ1-3, with D hard to call. The CDR3 extends over 15 amino acids. In germline, CDR1 is KGHSH, CDR2 LQKENI. V lost 2 bases, J lost 0 bases, and 8 bases lay in between. As DNA, the CDR3 is TGTGCCAGCTCACCAAACGAGGGCTCTGGAAACACCATATATTTT. This codes for CASSPNEGSGNTIYF.

This clone appeared once. This CDR3 reads CASSPTEYYGYTF. The CDR3 DNA sequence: TGTGCCAGCAGCCCAACGGAGTACTATGGCTACACCTTC. This rearrangement joins TRBV3-1 (or the pseudogene TRBV3-2) to TRBJ1-2; D unclear. V lost 4 bases, J lost 3 bases, and 9 bases lay in between. The CDR3 has 13 amino acids. Per the germline V gene, CDR1 is LGHDT and CDR2 is YNNKEL (reference sequence).

This clone was seen just once. The V call is TRBV6-5, the J call TRBJ2-5; D gene uncertain. The CDR3 extends over 11 amino acids. Germline CDR1 MNHEY, CDR2 SVGAGI. The V gene lost 5 bases and the J gene lost 5 bases, with 6 bases spanning the gap. The CDR3: CASSSRETQYF. In DNA form, the CDR3 reads TGTGCCAGCAGTAGTCGGGAGACCCAGTACTTC.

CDR3 sequence: CASRTWGQGDGYTF. The CDR3 nucleotides read TGTGCCAGCAGGACTTGGGGACAGGGGGATGGCTACACCTTC. V is TRBV28 and J is TRBJ1-2; TRBD1 matches 11 bases. In germline, CDR1 is MDHEN, CDR2 SYDVKM. CDR3 length: 14 residues. Unmatched junction bases numbered 6, after V lost 6 bases and J lost 6 bases.

The chain is built from TRBV2 and TRBJ2-3, with D unresolved. Trimming shortened V by 2 bases and J by 4 bases, and 10 bases separated the two germline ends. This CDR3 region has 14 residues. Germline CDR1 reads SNHLY; CDR2 reads FYNNEI. The CDR3 bases are TGTGCCAGCAGTGAAAATACTCTAGCAGATACGCAGTATTTT. Residues: CASSENTLADTQYF.

The table lists this clone with a count of one. J is TRBJ2-3 and V is TRBV28, with D perhaps matching TRBD1 (6 bases). Per germline, CDR1 MDHEN and CDR2 SYDVKM. The CDR3 length is 19 residues. The V end lost 7 bases, the J end lost 0 bases, and 26 bases lay between the germline ends. CDR3 residues: CASTQIPPGGQISTDTQYF. CDR3 in DNA: TGTGCCAGCACCCAAATCCCCCCAGGAGGACAGATTAGCACAGATACGCAGTATTTT.

This clone appeared once. This chain joins TRBV7-3 and TRBJ2-3, with unresolved D. Between the trimmed V and J ends, which lost 5 bases and 6 bases, there was a span of 12 bases. This CDR3 is 13 amino acids long. Germline loops: CDR1 SGHTA, CDR2 FQGTGA. CDR3 coding DNA: TGTGCCAGCAGCCGAGATACAGTCGATACGCAGTATTTT. Protein: CASSRDTVDTQYF.

The chain links TRBV4-1 to TRBJ2-1, with TRBD2 matching 11 bases. Germline values: CDR1 MGHRA, CDR2 YSYEKL. Germline trimming cut 0 bases from V and 9 bases from J; bases unmatched to any gene: 10. This CDR3 contains 17 residues. The chain's CDR3 is CASSQDSGLAVATEQFF. Written as DNA, the CDR3 is TGCGCCAGCAGCCAAGACTCGGGACTAGCGGTCGCCACTGAGCAGTTCTTC.

This clone has just a few counts. The chain joins TRBV5-4 to TRBJ2-1; 9 positions agree with TRBD2. The CDR3 sequence is 16 residues long. Germline loops: CDR1 SGHNT, CDR2 YYREEE (reference sequence). Trimming removed 3 bases from V and 6 bases from J; junction bases left unmatched: 10. Here the CDR3 reads CASSSVAGALPNEQFF. DNA of the CDR3: TGTGCCAGCAGCTCTGTAGCGGGAGCCCTCCCCAATGAGCAGTTCTTC. The whole variable domain, remainder taken from reference TRBV5-4 and TRBJ2-1, is ETGVTQSPTHLIKTRGQQVTLRCSSQSGHNTVSWYQQALGQGPQFIFQYYREEENGRGNFPPRFSGLQFPNYSSELNVNALELDDSALYLCASSSVAGALPNEQFFGPGTRLTVL.

This chain connects TRBV6-4 to TRBJ2-1, with 7 positions matching TRBD2. V shed 3 bases and J 0 bases; nucleotides not matched to a gene: 14. There are 19 residues in the CDR3. Germline lookup yields CDR1 MRHNA and CDR2 SNTAGT. Here the CDR3 DNA reads TGTGCCAGCAGTGAGCCCCGGGACTACCGTACGAGCTCCTACAATGAGCAGTTCTTC. Encoded protein: CASSEPRDYRTSSYNEQFF.

V is TRBV11-2 and J is TRBJ1-1; 7 bases agree with TRBD1. Per germline, CDR1 SGHAT and CDR2 FQNNGV. The CDR3 consists of 15 residues. J lost 1 base, V lost 1 base, and 3 bases had no gene match. The CDR3 DNA reads as TGTGCCAGCAGCTTAGTGGCAGGGGGGAACACTGAAGCTTTCTTT. Translating it yields CASSLVAGGNTEAFF.

The chain carries TRBV28 and TRBJ1-1; the D gene is possibly TRBD1 (6 bases). Per germline, CDR1 MDHEN and CDR2 SYDVKM. The CDR3 extends over 15 amino acids. Trimming pared 6 bases from V and 0 bases from J, leaving 14 bases between. CDR3 sequence reads: CASRRGQFMNTEAFF. CDR3 coding DNA: TGTGCCAGCAGACGAGGACAGTTCATGAACACTGAAGCTTTCTTT.

This clone was observed a handful of times. The chain is built from TRBV2 and TRBJ1-1; no clear D gene. The V and J ends lost 3 bases and 6 bases respectively, with 14 bases between them. The CDR3 contains 14 residues. The germline V gene encodes CDR1 SNHLY and CDR2 FYNNEI. The CDR3 region has the DNA TGTGCCAGCAGTGAGCGGGGATGGATCGCTGAAGCTTTCTTT. Translating gives CASSERGWIAEAFF. Combining the CDR3 with reference TRBV2 and TRBJ1-1 gives the whole variable domain EPEVTQTPSHQVTQMGQEVILRCVPISNHLYFYWYRQILGQKVEFLVSFYNNEISEKSEIFDDQFSVERPDGSNFTLKIRSTKLEDSAMYFCASSERGWIAEAFFGQGTRLTVV.

The J gene is TRBJ1-5, the V gene TRBV18; TRBD1 agrees at 7 bases. V lost 4 bases, J lost 0 bases, and 12 bases stayed unmatched. CDR3 length: 18 amino acids. CDR1 KGHSH and CDR2 LQKENI come from the germline V gene. In DNA, the CDR3 is TGTGCCAGCTCACACTCGGGACAGATACTTTATAGCAATCAGCCCCAGCATTTT. As protein: CASSHSGQILYSNQPQHF. Together with reference TRBV18 and TRBJ1-5, the CDR3 gives the full variable domain: NAGVMQNPRHLVRRRGQEARLRCSPMKGHSHVYWYRQLPEEGLKFMVYLQKENIIDESGMPKERFSAEFPKEGPSILRIQQVVRGDSAAYFCASSHSGQILYSNQPQHFGDGTRLSIL.

The CDR3 DNA reads as TGTGCCAGCAGCTTAACGCAGGGGGAGACCCAGTACTTC. This codes for CASSLTQGETQYF. The chain combines TRBV11-2 with TRBJ2-5; maybe TRBD1 (6 bases). The CDR3 is 13 residues long. CDR1 SGHAT and CDR2 FQNNGV come from the germline V gene. V was clipped by 2 bases and J by 5 bases, with 9 bases between them.

The chain links TRBV10-3 to TRBJ2-1; 12 nucleotides agree with TRBD2. This CDR3 is 15 amino acids long. The J segment lost 6 bases and the V segment lost 3 bases, leaving 3 bases of the junction unmatched. The germline gives CDR1 ENHRY, CDR2 SYGVKD. CDR3: CAISDTSGRSNEQFF. As DNA, the CDR3 is TGTGCCATCAGTGATACTAGCGGGAGGTCCAATGAGCAGTTCTTC.

The chain recombines TRBV15 with TRBJ2-7; 9 positions match TRBD1. The CDR3 length is 17 residues. The germline V gene has CDR1 LNHNV and CDR2 YYDKDF (reference sequence). The ends lost 3 bases at V and 3 bases at J; junction bases unmatched: 12. The DNA of the CDR3 is TGTGCCACCAGCAGCGAACTTGACAGGGGGGACTTCTACGAGCAGTACTTC. It encodes CATSSELDRGDFYEQYF. The entire variable domain, with the rest obtained from reference TRBV15 and TRBJ2-7, is as follows: DAMVIQNPRYQVTQFGKPVTLSCSQTLNHNVMYWYQQKSSQAPKLLFHYYDKDFNNEADTPDNFQSRRPNTSFCFLDIRSPGLGDTAMYLCATSSELDRGDFYEQYFGPGTRLTVT.